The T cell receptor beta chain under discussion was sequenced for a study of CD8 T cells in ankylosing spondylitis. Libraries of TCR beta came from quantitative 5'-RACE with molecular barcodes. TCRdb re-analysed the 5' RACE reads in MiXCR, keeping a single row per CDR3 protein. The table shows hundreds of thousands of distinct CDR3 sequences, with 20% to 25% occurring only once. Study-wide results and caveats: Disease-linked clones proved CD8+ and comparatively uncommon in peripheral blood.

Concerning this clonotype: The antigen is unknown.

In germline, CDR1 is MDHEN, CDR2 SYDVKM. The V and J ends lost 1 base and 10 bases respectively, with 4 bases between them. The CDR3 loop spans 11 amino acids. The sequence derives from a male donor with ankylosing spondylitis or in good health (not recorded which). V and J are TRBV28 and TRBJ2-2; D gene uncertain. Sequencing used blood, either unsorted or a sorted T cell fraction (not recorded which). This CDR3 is CASSLSAELFF. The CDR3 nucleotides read TGTGCCAGCAGTTTATCAGCGGAGCTGTTTTTT.